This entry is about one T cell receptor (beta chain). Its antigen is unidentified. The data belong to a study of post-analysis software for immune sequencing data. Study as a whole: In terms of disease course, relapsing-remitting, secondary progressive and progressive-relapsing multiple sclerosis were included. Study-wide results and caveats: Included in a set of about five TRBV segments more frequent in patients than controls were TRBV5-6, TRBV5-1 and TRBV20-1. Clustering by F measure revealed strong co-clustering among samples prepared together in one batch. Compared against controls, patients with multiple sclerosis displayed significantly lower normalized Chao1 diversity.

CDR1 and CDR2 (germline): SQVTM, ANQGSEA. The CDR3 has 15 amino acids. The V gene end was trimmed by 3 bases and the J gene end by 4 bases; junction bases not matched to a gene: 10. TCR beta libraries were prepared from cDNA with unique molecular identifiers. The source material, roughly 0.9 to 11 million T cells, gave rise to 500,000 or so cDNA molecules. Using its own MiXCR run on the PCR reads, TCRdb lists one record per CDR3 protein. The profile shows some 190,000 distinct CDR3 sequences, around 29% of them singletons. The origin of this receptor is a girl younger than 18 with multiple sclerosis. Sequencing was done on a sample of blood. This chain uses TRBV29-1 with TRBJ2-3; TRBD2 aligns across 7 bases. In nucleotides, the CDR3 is TGCAGCGTTGAGGGGGGGGAGGTGGGTGCAGATACGCAGTATTTT. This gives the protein CSVEGGEVGADTQYF.